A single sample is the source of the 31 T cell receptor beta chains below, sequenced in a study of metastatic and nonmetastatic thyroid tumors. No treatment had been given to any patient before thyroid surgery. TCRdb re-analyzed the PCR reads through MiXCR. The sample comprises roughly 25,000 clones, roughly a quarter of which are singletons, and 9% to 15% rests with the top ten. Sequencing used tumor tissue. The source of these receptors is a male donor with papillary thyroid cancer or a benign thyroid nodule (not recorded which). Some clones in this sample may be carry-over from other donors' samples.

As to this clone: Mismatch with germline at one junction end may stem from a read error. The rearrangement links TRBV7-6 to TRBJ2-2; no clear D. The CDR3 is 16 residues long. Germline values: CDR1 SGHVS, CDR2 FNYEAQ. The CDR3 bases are TGTGCCAGCAGTTCCGGCTGTGGTCGCAACACCTGGGAGCTGTTTTTT. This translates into CASSSGCGRNTWELFF.

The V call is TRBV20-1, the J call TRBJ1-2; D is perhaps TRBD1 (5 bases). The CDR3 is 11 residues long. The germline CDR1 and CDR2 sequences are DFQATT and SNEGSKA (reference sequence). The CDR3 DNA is TGCGGCGTGACAGTCAACTATGGCTACACCTTC. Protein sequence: CGVTVNYGYTF.

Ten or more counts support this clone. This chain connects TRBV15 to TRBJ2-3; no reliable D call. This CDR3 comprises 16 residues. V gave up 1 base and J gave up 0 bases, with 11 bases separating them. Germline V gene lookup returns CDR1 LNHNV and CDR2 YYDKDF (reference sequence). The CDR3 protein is CATSRAGFSSTDTQYF. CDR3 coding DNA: TGTGCCACCAGCAGAGCAGGATTCTCTAGCACAGATACGCAGTATTTT.

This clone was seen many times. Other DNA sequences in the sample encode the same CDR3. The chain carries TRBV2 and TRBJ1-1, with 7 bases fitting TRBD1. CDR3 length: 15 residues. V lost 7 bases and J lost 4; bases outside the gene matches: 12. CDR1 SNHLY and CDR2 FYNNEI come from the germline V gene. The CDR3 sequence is CASTGPPGQLTEAFF. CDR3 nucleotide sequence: TGTGCCAGCACCGGTCCCCCGGGACAGCTCACTGAAGCTTTCTTT. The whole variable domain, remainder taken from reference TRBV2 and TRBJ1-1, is EPEVTQTPSHQVTQMGQEVILRCVPISNHLYFYWYRQILGQKVEFLVSFYNNEISEKSEIFDDQFSVERPDGSNFTLKIRSTKLEDSAMYFCASTGPPGQLTEAFFGQGTRLTVV.

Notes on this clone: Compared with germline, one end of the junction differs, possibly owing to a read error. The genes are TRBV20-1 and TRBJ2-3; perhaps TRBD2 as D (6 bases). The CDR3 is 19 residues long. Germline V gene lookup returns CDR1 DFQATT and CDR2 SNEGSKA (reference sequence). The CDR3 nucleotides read TGCAGTGCTAGAGATCTTCTGGAAGACGGGCGGGGAGGCACGGATACGCAGTATTTT. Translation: CSARDLLEDGRGGTDTQYF.

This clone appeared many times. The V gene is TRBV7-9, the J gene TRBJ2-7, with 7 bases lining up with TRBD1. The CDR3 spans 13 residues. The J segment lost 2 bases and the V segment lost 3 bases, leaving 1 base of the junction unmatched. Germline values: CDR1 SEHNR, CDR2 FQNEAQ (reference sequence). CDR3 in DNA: TGTGCCAGCAGCTTGGGACAGCCCTACGAGCAGTACTTC. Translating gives CASSLGQPYEQYF.

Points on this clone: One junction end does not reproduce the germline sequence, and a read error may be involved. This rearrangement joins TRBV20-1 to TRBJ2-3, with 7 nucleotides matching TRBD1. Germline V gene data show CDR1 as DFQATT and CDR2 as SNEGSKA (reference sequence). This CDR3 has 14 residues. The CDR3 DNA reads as TGCAGTTCTAGAGTCGGGACAGTTCGTGATACGCAGTATTTT. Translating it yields CSSRVGTVRDTQYF.

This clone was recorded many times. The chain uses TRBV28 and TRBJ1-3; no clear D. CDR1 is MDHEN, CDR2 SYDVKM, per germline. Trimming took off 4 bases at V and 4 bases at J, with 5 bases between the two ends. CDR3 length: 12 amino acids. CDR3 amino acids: CASSSQGNTIYF. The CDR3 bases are TGTGCCAGCAGTTCCCAGGGAAACACCATATATTTT.

Written as DNA, the CDR3 is TGCAGTGCCGACTCATACAGGGGGCAAGATGGCTACACCTTC. It encodes CSADSYRGQDGYTF. The V call is TRBV20-1, the J call TRBJ1-2; 9 nucleotides agree with TRBD1. The CDR3 sequence is 14 residues long. Germline V gene lookup returns CDR1 DFQATT and CDR2 SNEGSKA (reference sequence). Trimming at V came to 6 bases and at J to 6 bases, leaving 11 bases not matched to a gene.

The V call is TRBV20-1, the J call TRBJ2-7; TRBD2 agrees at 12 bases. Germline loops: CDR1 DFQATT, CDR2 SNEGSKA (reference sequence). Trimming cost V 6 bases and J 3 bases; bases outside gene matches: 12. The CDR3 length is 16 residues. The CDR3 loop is CSAPWSSGRVGYEQYF. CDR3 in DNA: TGCAGTGCCCCCTGGTCTAGCGGGAGGGTAGGCTACGAGCAGTACTTC.

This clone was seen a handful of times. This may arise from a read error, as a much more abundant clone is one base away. The CDR3 sequence is CSFEAPGQDEKLFF. In DNA form, the CDR3 reads TGCAGCTTTGAGGCTCCGGGACAGGATGAAAAACTGTTTTTT. The gene calls are TRBV29-1 and TRBJ1-4; 8 bases line up with TRBD1. Germline loops: CDR1 SQVTM, CDR2 ANQGSEA. The CDR3 totals 14 residues.

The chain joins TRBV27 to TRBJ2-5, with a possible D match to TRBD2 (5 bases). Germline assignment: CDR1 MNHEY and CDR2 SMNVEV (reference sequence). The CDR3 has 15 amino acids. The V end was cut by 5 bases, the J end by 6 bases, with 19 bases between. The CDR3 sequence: CASSRTWETVQTQYF. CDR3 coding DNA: TGTGCCAGCAGTAGGACTTGGGAGACTGTCCAGACCCAGTACTTC.

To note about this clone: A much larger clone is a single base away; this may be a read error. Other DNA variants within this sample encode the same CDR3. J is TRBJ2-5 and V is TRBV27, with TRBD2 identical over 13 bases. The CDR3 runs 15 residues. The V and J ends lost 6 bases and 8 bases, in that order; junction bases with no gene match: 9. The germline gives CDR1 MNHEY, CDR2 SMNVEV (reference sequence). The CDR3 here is CASRRGLAGDGTQYF. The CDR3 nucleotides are TGTGCCAGCAGACGCGGACTAGCGGGAGACGGTACCCAGTACTTC.

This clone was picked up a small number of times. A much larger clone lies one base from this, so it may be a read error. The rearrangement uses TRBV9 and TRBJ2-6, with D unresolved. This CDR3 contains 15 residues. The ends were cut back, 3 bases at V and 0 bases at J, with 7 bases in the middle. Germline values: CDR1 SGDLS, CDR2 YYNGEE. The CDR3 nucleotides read TGTGCCAGCAGCGCGACGGTCTCTGGGGCCAACGTCCTGACTTTC. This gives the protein CASSATVSGANVLTF.

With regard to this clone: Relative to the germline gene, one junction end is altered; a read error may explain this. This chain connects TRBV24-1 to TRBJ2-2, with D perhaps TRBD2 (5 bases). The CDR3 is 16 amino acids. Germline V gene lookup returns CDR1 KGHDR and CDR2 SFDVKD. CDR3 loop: CATSEVPPANTGEQFF. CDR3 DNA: TGTGCCACCAGTGAAGTGCCACCGGCGAACACCGGGGAGCAGTTTTTT.

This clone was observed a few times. CDR3 coding DNA: TGTGCCACATTCGGACAGGCCCACGACACTGAAGCTTTCTTT. Residues: CATFGQAHDTEAFF. The chain carries TRBV24-1 and TRBJ1-1; 7 bases align to TRBD1. Germline V gene lookup returns CDR1 KGHDR and CDR2 SFDVKD. The CDR3 loop spans 14 amino acids. V gave up 10 bases and J gave up 3 bases; unmatched junction bases: 10.

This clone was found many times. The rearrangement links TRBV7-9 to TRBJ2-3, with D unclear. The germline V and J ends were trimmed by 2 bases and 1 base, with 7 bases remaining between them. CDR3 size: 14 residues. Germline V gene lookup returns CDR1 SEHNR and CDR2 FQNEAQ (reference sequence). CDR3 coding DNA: TGTGCCAGCAGCTTATATATGGGCACAGATACGCAGTATTTT. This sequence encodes CASSLYMGTDTQYF. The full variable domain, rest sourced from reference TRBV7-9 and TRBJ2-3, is DTGVSQNPRHKITKRGQNVTFRCDPISEHNRLYWYRQTLGQGPEFLTYFQNEAQLEKSRLLSDRFSAERPKGSFSTLEIQRTEQGDSAMYLCASSLYMGTDTQYFGPGTRLTVL.

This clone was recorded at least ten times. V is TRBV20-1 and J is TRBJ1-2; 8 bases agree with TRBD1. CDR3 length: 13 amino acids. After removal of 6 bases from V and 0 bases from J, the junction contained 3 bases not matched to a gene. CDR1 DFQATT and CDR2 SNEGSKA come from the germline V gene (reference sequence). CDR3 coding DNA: TGCAGTGCGGCGACAGGGGCTAACTATGGCTACACCTTC. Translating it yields CSAATGANYGYTF.

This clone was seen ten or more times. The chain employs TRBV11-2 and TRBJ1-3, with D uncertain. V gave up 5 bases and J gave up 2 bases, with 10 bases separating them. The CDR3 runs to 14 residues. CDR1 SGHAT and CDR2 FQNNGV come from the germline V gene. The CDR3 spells CASSPGLAGNTIYF. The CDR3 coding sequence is TGTGCCAGCAGCCCTGGCCTGGCTGGAAACACCATATATTTT.

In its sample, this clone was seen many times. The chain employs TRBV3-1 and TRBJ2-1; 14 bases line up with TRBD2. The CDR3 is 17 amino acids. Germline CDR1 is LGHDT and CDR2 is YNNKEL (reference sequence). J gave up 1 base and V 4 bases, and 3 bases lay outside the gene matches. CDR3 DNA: TGTGCCAGCAGCCCTGGGACTAGCGGGAGTTCCTACAATGAGCAGTTCTTC. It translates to CASSPGTSGSSYNEQFF.

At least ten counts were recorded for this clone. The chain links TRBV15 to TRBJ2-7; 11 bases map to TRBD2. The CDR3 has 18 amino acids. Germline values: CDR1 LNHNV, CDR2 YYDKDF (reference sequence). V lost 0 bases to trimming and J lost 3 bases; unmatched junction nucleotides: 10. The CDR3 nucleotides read TGTGCCACCAGCAGAGATTACCCCAGACTAGCGGGAAACTACGAGCAGTACTTC. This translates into CATSRDYPRLAGNYEQYF.

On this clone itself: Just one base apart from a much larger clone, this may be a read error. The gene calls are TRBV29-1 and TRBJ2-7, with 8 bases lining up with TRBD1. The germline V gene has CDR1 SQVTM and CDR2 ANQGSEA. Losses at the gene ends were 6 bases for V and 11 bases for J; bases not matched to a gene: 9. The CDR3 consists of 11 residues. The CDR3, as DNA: TGCAGCGTCCCTCTCGGACAGGGAGAGTACTTC. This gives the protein CSVPLGQGEYF.

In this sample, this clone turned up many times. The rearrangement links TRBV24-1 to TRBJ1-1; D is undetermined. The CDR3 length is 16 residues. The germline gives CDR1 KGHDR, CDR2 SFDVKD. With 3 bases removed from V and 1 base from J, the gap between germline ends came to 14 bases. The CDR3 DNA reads TGTGCCACCAGTGATAGTACTAGGACCAAGAACACTGAAGCTTTCTTT. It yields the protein CATSDSTRTKNTEAFF.

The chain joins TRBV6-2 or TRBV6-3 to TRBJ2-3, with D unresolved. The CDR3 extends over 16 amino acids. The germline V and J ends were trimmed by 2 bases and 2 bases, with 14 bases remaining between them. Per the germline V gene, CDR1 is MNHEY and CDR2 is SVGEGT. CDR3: CASSYRVAEPTDTQYF. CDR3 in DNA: TGTGCCAGCAGTTACAGGGTTGCCGAGCCCACAGATACGCAGTATTTT.

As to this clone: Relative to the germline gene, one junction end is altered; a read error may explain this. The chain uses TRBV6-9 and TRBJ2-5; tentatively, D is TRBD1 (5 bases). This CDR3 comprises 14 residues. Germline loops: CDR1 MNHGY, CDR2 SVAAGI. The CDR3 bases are TGCTCCAGCAGAAACGCCAGGGTAGTAGAGACCCAGTACTTC. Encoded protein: CSSRNARVVETQYF.

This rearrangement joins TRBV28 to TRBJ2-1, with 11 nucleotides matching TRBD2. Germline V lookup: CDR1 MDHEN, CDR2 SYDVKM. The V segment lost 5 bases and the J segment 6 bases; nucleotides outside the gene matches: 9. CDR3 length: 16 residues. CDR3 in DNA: TGTGCCAGCAGTACCCTAGCGGGAGGCGTGGTCAATGAGCAGTTCTTC. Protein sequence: CASSTLAGGVVNEQFF. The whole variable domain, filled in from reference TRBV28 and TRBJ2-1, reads DVKVTQSSRYLVKRTGEKVFLECVQDMDHENMFWYRQDPGLGLRLIYFSYDVKMKEKGDIPEGYSVSREKKERFSLILESASTNQTSMYLCASSTLAGGVVNEQFFGPGTRLTVL.

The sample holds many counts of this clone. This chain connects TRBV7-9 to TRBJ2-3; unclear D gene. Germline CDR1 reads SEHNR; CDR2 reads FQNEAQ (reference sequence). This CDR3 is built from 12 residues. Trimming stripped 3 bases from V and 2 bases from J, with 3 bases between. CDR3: CASSLYTDTQYF. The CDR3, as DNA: TGTGCCAGCAGCTTGTACACAGATACGCAGTATTTT.

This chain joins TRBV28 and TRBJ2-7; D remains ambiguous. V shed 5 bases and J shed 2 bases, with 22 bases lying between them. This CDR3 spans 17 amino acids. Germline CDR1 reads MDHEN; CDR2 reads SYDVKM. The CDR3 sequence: CASSATGQDVPPYEQYF. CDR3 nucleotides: TGTGCCAGCAGTGCCACTGGCCAGGACGTACCCCCCTACGAGCAGTACTTC.

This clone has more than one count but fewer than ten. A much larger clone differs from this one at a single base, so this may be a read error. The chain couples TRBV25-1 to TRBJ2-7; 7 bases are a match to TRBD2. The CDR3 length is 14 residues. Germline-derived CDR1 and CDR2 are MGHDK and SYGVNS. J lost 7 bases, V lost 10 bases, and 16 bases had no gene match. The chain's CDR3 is CAIQRPGSGGEQYF. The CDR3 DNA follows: TGTGCCATCCAGAGGCCCGGCTCGGGGGGAGAGCAGTACTTC.

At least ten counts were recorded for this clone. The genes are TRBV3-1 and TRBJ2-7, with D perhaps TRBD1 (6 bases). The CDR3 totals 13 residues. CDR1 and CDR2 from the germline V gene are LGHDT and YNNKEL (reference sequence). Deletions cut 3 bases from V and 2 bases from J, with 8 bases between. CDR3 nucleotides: TGTGCCAGCAGCCAGCCAGGGGCCTACGAGCAGTACTTC. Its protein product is CASSQPGAYEQYF.

The DNA of the CDR3 is TGTGCCAGCAGCAAAGGCGTATTAGCGTTAGGCGAGCAGTACTTC. It encodes CASSKGVLALGEQYF. V and J are TRBV5-6 and TRBJ2-7; weak D call: TRBD2 (5 bases). This CDR3 is 15 amino acids long. Trimming pared 4 bases from V and 6 bases from J, leaving 20 bases between. Germline V gene sequence: CDR1 SGHDT, CDR2 YYEEEE.